Each of the 6 T cell receptor beta chains below was sequenced from the same sample in a study of response to subunit inactivated influenza vaccine. Each CDR3 protein gets one entry after TCRdb re-called the RT-PCR reads with MiXCR. Among 500,000 to 700,000 distinct CDR3 sequences listed, around 21% were seen once. The sample was also reused in another study, on T cells expressing NK-cell markers. That investigation notes: Synthesis of TCR beta cDNA relied on 5'RACE template switching carrying UMIs.

Sequenced here: CD4+ T cells sorted from PBMCs, sampled 12 days after vaccination. The origin of the receptors is a man aged 45 to 65 who received an inactivated influenza vaccine.

The chain couples TRBV6-2 or TRBV6-3 to TRBJ2-1; the D gene is possibly TRBD1 (5 bases). Germline-derived CDR1 and CDR2 are MNHEY and SVGEGT. This CDR3 is 13 amino acids long. V lost 2 bases to trimming and J lost 8 bases, with 10 bases between them. CDR3 nucleotide sequence: TGTGCCAGCAGTTACGCGTGGGGCCATGAGCAGTTCTTC. Translation: CASSYAWGHEQFF.

This chain links TRBV12-3 or TRBV12-4 with TRBJ2-1; 11 positions match TRBD2. V was clipped by 6 bases and J by 8 bases; unmatched bases: 9. CDR3 length: 15 amino acids. As DNA, the CDR3 is TGTGCCAGCAGCCCTACTAGCGGGAGAAACCATGAGCAGTTCTTC. This gives the protein CASSPTSGRNHEQFF.

The rearrangement links TRBV7-2 to TRBJ2-1, with D perhaps matching TRBD1 (7 bases). Germline V gene data show CDR1 as SGHTA and CDR2 as FQGNSA. Trimming shortened V by 2 bases and J by 8 bases, and 10 bases separated the two germline ends. This CDR3 is 13 amino acids long. DNA for the CDR3: TGTGCCAGCAGCTTACGGAGGGGGCATGAGCAGTTCTTC. It specifies CASSLRRGHEQFF.

The genes are TRBV4-3 and TRBJ2-1; D possibly corresponds to TRBD2 (6 bases). Trimming left V 1 base short and J 5 bases short, with 15 bases between. The V gene's germline CDR1 is LGHNA and CDR2 YSLEER. The CDR3 runs 16 residues. CDR3 DNA sequence: TGCGCCAGCAGCCAAGCTGCTGGACTAAAAGACAATGAGCAGTTCTTC. This encodes CASSQAAGLKDNEQFF.

This clonotype was seen a handful of times. The CDR3: CASTTTVNTEAFF. As DNA, the CDR3 is TGTGCCAGCACCACGACAGTGAACACTGAAGCTTTCTTT. This chain uses TRBV12-3 or TRBV12-4 with TRBJ1-1; D possibly corresponds to TRBD1 (5 bases). The CDR3 contains 13 residues. Trimming stripped 7 bases from V and 0 bases from J, with 9 bases between.

CDR3 bases: TGTGCCAGCAGCCCTTCGATGACTAGTAATGGGTACGAGCAGTACTTC. Translation gives CASSPSMTSNGYEQYF. The genes are TRBV7-2 and TRBJ2-7, with a tentative D call TRBD2 (6 bases). The germline gives CDR1 SGHTA, CDR2 FQGNSA. This CDR3 has 16 amino acids. V was shortened by 5 bases and J by 4 bases, with 21 bases between the two germline ends.